This T cell receptor (beta chain) was identified in a study of blood T cell repertoires in COVID-19. Background on the study: Samples representing acute and convalescent COVID-19 were sourced from the United States, Italy and Spain.

Germline assignment: CDR1 LNHNV and CDR2 YYDKDF (reference sequence). This CDR3 contains 13 residues. V lost 6 bases, J lost 5 bases, and 13 bases lay in between. Source study methods: For nucleated cells, counts were estimated from reference gene primer amplification. Sequenced by immunoSEQ multiplex PCR; TCRdb stores in-frame clones only, minus some. V and J calls and clone size are those listed in that table; D and trimming were worked out from the DNA. The sample includes about 140,000 clones, approximately 80% of them seen just once. Sequencing was carried out using peripheral blood. The V call is TRBV15, the J call TRBJ2-5; D may be TRBD1 (6 bases). The origin of this receptor is an elderly woman with active or convalescent COVID-19. The CDR3 reads CATRVTGSETQYF. The CDR3 nucleotides read TGTGCCACCAGGGTGACAGGATCGGAGACCCAGTACTTC.